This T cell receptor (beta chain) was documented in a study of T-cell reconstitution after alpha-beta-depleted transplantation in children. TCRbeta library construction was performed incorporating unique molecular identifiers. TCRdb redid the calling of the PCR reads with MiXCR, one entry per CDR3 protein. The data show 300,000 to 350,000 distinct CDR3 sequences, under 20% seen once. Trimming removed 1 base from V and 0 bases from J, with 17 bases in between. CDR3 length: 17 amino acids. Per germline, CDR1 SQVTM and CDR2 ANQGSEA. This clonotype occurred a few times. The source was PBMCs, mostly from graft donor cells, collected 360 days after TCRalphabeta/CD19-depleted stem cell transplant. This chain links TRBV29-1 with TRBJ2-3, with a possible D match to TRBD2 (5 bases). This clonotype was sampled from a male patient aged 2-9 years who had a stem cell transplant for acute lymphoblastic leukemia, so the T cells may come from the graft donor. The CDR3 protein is CSVEVRPVGGSTDTQYF. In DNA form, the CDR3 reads TGCAGCGTTGAAGTTCGTCCTGTGGGCGGGAGCACAGATACGCAGTATTTT.